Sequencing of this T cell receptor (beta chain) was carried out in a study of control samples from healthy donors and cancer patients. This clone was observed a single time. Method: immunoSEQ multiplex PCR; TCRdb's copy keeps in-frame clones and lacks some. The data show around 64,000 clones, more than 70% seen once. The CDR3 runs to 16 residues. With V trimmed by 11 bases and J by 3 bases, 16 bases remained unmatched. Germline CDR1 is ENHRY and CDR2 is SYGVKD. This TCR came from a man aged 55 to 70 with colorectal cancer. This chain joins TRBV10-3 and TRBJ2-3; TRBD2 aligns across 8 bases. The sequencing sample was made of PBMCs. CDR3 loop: CAFQGWRGARTDTQYF. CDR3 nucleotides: TGTGCCTTTCAGGGATGGCGGGGGGCGAGGACAGATACGCAGTATTTT.